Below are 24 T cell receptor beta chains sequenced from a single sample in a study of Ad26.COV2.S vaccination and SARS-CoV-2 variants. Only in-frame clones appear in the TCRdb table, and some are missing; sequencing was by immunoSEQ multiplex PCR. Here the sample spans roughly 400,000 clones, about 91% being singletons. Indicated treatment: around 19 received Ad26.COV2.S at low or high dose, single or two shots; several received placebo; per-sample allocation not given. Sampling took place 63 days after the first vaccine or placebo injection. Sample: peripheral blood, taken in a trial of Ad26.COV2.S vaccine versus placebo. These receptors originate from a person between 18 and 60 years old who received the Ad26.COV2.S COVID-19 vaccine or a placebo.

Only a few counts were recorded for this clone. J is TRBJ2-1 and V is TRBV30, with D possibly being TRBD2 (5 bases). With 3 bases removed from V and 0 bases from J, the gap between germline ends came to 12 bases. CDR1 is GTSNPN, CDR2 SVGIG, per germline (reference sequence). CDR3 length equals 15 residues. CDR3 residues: CAWRARALSYNEQFF. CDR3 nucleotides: TGTGCCTGGAGGGCGCGGGCTCTCTCCTACAATGAGCAGTTCTTC.

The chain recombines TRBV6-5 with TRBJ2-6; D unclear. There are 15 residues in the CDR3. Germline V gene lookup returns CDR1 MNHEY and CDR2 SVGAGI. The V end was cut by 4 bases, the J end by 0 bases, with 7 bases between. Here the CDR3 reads CASSLEFSGANVLTF. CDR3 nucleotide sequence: TGTGCCAGCAGTTTAGAGTTCTCTGGGGCCAACGTCCTGACTTTC.

The CDR3 loop reads CASSLGAGVYEQYF. The CDR3 nucleotides read TGCGCCAGCAGCTTGGGGGCCGGGGTTTACGAGCAGTACTTC. The chain joins TRBV5-1 to TRBJ2-7, with a weak D call TRBD2 (5 bases). The CDR3 spans 14 residues. Germline CDR1 and CDR2: SGHRS and YFSETQ. Trimming removed 0 bases from V and 4 bases from J, with 11 bases in between.

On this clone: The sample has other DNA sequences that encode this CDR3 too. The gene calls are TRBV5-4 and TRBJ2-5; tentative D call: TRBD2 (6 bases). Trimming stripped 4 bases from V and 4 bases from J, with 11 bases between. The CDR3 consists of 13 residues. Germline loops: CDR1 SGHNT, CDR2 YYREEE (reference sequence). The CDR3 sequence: CASSPPGVETQYF. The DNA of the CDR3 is TGTGCCAGCAGCCCCCCGGGGGTAGAGACCCAGTACTTC.

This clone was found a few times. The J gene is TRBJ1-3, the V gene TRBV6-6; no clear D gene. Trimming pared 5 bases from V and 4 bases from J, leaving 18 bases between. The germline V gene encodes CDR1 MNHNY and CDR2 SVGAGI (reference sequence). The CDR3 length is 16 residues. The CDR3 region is CASSPVGRSSGNTIYF. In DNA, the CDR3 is TGTGCCAGCAGTCCCGTCGGGAGGAGTTCGGGAAACACCATATATTTT.

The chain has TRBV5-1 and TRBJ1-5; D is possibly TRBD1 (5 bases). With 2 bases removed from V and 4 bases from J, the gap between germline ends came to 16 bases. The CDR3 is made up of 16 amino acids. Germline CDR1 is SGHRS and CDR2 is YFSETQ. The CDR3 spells CASSFGTGGMNQPQHF. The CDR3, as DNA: TGCGCCAGCAGCTTCGGCACCGGGGGGATGAATCAGCCCCAGCATTTT.

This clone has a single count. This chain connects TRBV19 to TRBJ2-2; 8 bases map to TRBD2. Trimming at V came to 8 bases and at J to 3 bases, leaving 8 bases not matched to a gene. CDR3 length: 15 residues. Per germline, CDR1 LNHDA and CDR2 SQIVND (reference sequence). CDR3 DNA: TGTGCCAGTGTACGGGAGGGCCGGGACACCGGGGAGCTGTTTTTT. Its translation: CASVREGRDTGELFF.

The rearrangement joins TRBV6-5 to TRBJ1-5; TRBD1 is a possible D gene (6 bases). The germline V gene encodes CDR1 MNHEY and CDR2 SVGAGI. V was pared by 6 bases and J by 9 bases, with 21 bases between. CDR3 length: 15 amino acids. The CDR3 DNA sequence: TGTGCCAGCAGCTCGAGGGGGGGCCCGAGGGGGCCCCAGCATTTT. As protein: CASSSRGGPRGPQHF.

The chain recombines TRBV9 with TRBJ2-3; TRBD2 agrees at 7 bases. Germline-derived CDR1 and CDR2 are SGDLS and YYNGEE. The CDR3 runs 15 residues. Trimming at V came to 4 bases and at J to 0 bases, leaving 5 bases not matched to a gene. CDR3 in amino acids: CASSPREVSTDTQYF. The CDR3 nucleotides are TGTGCCAGCAGCCCCCGGGAGGTCAGCACAGATACGCAGTATTTT.

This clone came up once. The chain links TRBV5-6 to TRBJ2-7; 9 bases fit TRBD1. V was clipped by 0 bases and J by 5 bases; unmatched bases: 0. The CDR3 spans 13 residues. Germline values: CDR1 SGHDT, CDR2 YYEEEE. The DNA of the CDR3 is TGTGCCAGCAGCTTGGGGACAGGGGACGAGCAGTACTTC. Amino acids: CASSLGTGDEQYF.

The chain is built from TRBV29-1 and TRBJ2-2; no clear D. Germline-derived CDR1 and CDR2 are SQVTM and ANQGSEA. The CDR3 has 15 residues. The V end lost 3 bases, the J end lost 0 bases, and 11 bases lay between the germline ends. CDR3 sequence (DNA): TGCAGCGTTGATCCTGGCGGCGCGAACACCGGGGAGCTGTTTTTT. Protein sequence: CSVDPGGANTGELFF.

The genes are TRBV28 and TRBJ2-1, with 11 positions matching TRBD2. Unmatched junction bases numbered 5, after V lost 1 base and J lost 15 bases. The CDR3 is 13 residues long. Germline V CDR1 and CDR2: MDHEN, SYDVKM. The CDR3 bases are TGTGCCAGCAGTTTATCACTAGCGGGAGAGAGGTTCTTC. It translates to CASSLSLAGERFF.

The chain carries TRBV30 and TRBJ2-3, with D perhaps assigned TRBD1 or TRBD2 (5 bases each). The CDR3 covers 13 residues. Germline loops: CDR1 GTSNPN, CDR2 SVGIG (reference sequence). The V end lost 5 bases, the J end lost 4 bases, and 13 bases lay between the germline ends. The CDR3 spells CAWAVGVPDTQYF. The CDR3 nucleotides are TGTGCCTGGGCAGTGGGGGTACCAGATACGCAGTATTTT. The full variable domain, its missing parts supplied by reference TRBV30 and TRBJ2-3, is SQTIHQWPATLVQPVGSPLSLECTVEGTSNPNLYWYRQAAGRGLQLLFYSVGIGQISSEVPQNLSASRPQDRQFILSSKKLLLSDSGFYLCAWAVGVPDTQYFGPGTRLTVL.

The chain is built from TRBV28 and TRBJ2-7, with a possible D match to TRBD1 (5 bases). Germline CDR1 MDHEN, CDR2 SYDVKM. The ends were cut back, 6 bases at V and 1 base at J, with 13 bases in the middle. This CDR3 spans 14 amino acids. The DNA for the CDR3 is TGTGCCAGCAGCCGGTCAGGGATTTCCTACGAGCAGTACTTC. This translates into CASSRSGISYEQYF.

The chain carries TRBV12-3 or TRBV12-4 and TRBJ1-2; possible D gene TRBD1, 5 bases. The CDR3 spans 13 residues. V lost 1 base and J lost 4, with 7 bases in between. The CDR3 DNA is TGTGCCAGCAGTTTAGGGGGGTCCTATGGCTACACCTTC. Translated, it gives CASSLGGSYGYTF.

CDR3 in amino acids: CASSLNTAYEQYF. DNA for the CDR3: TGTGCCAGCAGCCTAAACACGGCCTACGAGCAGTACTTC. The chain combines TRBV12-3 or TRBV12-4 with TRBJ2-7; D is ambiguous. Deletions cut 6 bases from V and 2 bases from J, with 11 bases between. The CDR3 has 13 amino acids.

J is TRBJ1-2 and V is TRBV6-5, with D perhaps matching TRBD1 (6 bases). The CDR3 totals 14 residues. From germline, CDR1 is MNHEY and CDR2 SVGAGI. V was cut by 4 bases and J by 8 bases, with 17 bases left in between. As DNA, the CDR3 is TGTGCCAGCAGTTCCTTTGGGGGGCTGTCGGGCTACACCTTC. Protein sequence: CASSSFGGLSGYTF.

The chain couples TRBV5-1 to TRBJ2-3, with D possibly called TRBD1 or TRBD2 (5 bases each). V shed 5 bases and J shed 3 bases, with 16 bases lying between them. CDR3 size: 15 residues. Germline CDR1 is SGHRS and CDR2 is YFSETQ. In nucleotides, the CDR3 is TGCGCCAGCAGGTCCACAGGAGGCGAGACAGATACGCAGTATTTT. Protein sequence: CASRSTGGETDTQYF.

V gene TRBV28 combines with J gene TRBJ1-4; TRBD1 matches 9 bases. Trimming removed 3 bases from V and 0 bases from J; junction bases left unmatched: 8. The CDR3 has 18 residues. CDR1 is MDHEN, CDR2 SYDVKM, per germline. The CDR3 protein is CASSLPGQGSSTNEKLFF. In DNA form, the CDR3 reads TGTGCCAGCAGTTTGCCGGGACAGGGTTCTTCAACTAATGAAAAACTGTTTTTT.

The CDR3 DNA follows: TGTGCCTGGAGATCCGGGACAGCGGGCGAGCAGTACTTC. Translating it yields CAWRSGTAGEQYF. The chain recombines TRBV30 with TRBJ2-7; tentatively, D is TRBD1 (7 bases). This CDR3 contains 13 residues. The germline CDR1 and CDR2 sequences are GTSNPN and SVGIG (reference sequence). Between the trimmed V and J ends, which lost 3 bases and 6 bases, there was a span of 15 bases.

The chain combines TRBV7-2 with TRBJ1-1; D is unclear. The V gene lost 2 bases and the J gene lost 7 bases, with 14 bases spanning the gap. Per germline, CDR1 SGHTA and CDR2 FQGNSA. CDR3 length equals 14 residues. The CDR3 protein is CASSLIEGAGEAFF. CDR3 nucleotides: TGTGCCAGCAGCTTAATTGAGGGAGCGGGTGAAGCTTTCTTT.

For the CDR3, the DNA is TGTGCCAGCAGTTTTGGGCAGTACAATGAGCAGTTCTTC. Protein: CASSFGQYNEQFF. The V call is TRBV28, the J call TRBJ2-1; D ambiguous. V was clipped by 3 bases and J by 4 bases, with 7 bases between them. Looked up from germline, CDR1 is MDHEN and CDR2 is SYDVKM. CDR3 length: 13 amino acids.

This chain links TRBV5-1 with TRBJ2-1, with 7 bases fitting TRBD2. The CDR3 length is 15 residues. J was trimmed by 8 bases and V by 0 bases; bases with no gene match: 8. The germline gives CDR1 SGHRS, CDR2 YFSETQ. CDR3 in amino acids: CASSLGGGGYDEQFF. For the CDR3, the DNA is TGCGCCAGCAGCTTGGGCGGGGGAGGGTACGATGAGCAGTTCTTC.

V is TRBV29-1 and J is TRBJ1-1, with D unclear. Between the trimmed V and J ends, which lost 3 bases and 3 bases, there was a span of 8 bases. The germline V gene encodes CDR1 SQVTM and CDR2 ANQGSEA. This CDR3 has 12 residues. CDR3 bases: TGCAGCGTTGAGGGCGGGGACACTGAAGCTTTCTTT. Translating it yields CSVEGGDTEAFF.